The 19 T cell receptor beta chains below all came from one sample that was sequenced in a study of blood T cell repertoires in COVID-19. Some clones are missing from TCRdb's copy, which holds only in-frame ones; the method was immunoSEQ multiplex PCR. The repertoire holds about 480,000 clones, with 87% as singletons. Material: PBMCs or T cells enriched from blood (not recorded which). The receptors were gathered from a woman aged 18-30 years with acute COVID-19.

The V call is TRBV30, the J call TRBJ2-7; 8 nucleotides line up with TRBD1. The trim removed 3 bases at V and 0 bases at J, leaving 7 bases unmatched. The CDR3 consists of 15 residues. Germline CDR1 is GTSNPN and CDR2 is SVGIG (reference sequence). CDR3 nucleotide sequence: TGTGCCTGGAGGGCTAGACAGGGGCTCTCCTACGAGCAGTACTTC. This encodes CAWRARQGLSYEQYF.

This chain connects TRBV13 to TRBJ2-1; tentative D call: TRBD1 (6 bases). The V end lost 5 bases, the J end lost 4 bases, and 9 bases lay between the germline ends. CDR3 length: 13 residues. The germline V gene encodes CDR1 PRHDT and CDR2 FYEKMQ (reference sequence). The CDR3 DNA follows: TGTGCCAGCAGCCCCGGACAGTACAATGAGCAGTTCTTC. This gives the protein CASSPGQYNEQFF.

V and J are TRBV19 and TRBJ1-2; 8 bases line up with TRBD1. The length of the CDR3 is 17 residues. V lost 4 bases, J lost 3 bases, and 13 bases stayed unmatched. Germline V gene data show CDR1 as LNHDA and CDR2 as SQIVND (reference sequence). CDR3 DNA: TGTGCCAGTAGTACCTTAACAGGGGGAAGTTTCGACTATGGCTACACCTTC. Its translation is CASSTLTGGSFDYGYTF.

The chain uses TRBV7-9 and TRBJ1-2; D unclear. The CDR3 length is 13 residues. V was cut by 5 bases and J by 2 bases, with 9 bases left in between. From germline, CDR1 is SEHNR and CDR2 FQNEAQ (reference sequence). The CDR3, as DNA: TGTGCCAGCAGCCCCCCCTCGAACTATGGCTACACCTTC. This codes for CASSPPSNYGYTF. The whole variable domain, filled in from reference TRBV7-9 and TRBJ1-2, reads DTGVSQNPRHKITKRGQNVTFRCDPISEHNRLYWYRQTLGQGPEFLTYFQNEAQLEKSRLLSDRFSAERPKGSFSTLEIQRTEQGDSAMYLCASSPPSNYGYTFGSGTRLTVV.

The chain employs TRBV7-9 and TRBJ2-1, with 11 bases that match TRBD2. Germline CDR1 reads SEHNR; CDR2 reads FQNEAQ (reference sequence). The CDR3 covers 15 residues. With V trimmed by 0 bases and J by 5 bases, 0 bases remained unmatched. This CDR3 is CASSLASGRDNEQFF. DNA of the CDR3: TGTGCCAGCAGCTTAGCTAGCGGGAGGGACAATGAGCAGTTCTTC.

V usage is TRBV7-2 and J usage is TRBJ1-2, with D uncertain. This CDR3 comprises 13 residues. V lost 8 bases and J lost 0, with 10 bases in between. Germline assignment: CDR1 SGHTA and CDR2 FQGNSA. Here the CDR3 reads CASAIGANYGYTF. The CDR3 DNA sequence: TGTGCCAGCGCGATTGGAGCTAACTATGGCTACACCTTC.

V and J are TRBV2 and TRBJ1-1; D is undetermined. CDR3 length: 15 residues. Trimming cost V 6 bases and J 3 bases, with 17 bases left between them. The germline V gene has CDR1 SNHLY and CDR2 FYNNEI. This CDR3 reads CASREKWSGDTEAFF. The CDR3 bases are TGTGCCAGCAGAGAGAAGTGGAGCGGGGACACTGAAGCTTTCTTT.

The V gene is TRBV3-1 (or the pseudogene TRBV3-2), the J gene TRBJ1-2; TRBD1 matches 7 bases. V lost 3 bases and J lost 5; bases outside the gene matches: 6. This CDR3 is built from 14 residues. The germline V gene encodes CDR1 LGHDT and CDR2 YNNKEL (reference sequence). CDR3 region: CASSQGQHEYGYTF. CDR3 DNA sequence: TGTGCCAGCAGCCAGGGACAGCACGAATATGGCTACACCTTC.

This chain joins TRBV19 and TRBJ2-7, with TRBD2 matching 7 bases. Trimming at V came to 6 bases and at J to 2 bases, leaving 7 bases not matched to a gene. This CDR3 has 14 residues. Looked up from germline, CDR1 is LNHDA and CDR2 is SQIVND (reference sequence). In DNA form, the CDR3 reads TGTGCCAGTAGCTCTAGCGGAATTACCTACGAGCAGTACTTC. It encodes CASSSSGITYEQYF.

The chain joins TRBV7-8 to TRBJ2-4; D is possibly TRBD2 (6 bases). V shed 3 bases and J shed 8 bases, with 11 bases lying between them. The CDR3 length is 13 residues. Germline CDR1 is SGHVS and CDR2 is FQNEAQ. CDR3 nucleotide sequence: TGTGCCAGCAGCTTGCGGGGCAGGGACATTCAGTACTTC. This gives the protein CASSLRGRDIQYF.

The V gene is TRBV28, the J gene TRBJ1-1; tentatively, D is TRBD1 (6 bases). The V and J ends lost 8 bases and 5 bases respectively, with 12 bases between them. Germline V gives CDR1 MDHEN, CDR2 SYDVKM. The CDR3 totals 12 residues. CDR3 region: CASWSGATEAFF. The CDR3 DNA follows: TGTGCCAGCTGGTCAGGGGCAACTGAAGCTTTCTTT. The variable domain in full, with the rest retrieved from reference TRBV28 and TRBJ1-1, is DVKVTQSSRYLVKRTGEKVFLECVQDMDHENMFWYRQDPGLGLRLIYFSYDVKMKEKGDIPEGYSVSREKKERFSLILESASTNQTSMYLCASWSGATEAFFGQGTRLTVV.

The chain couples TRBV30 to TRBJ2-5; a possible D gene is TRBD1 (5 bases). V gave up 4 bases and J gave up 4 bases, with 13 bases separating them. CDR3 length: 13 residues. Germline CDR1 reads GTSNPN; CDR2 reads SVGIG (reference sequence). CDR3 in amino acids: CAWKIDSGETQYF. In DNA, the CDR3 is TGTGCCTGGAAAATAGACAGTGGAGAGACCCAGTACTTC.

This chain connects TRBV4-1 to TRBJ2-1, with a possible D match to TRBD2 (5 bases). Trimming took 1 base from V and 5 from J, leaving 12 bases between them. The CDR3 has 15 amino acids. The germline gives CDR1 MGHRA, CDR2 YSYEKL. The DNA of the CDR3 is TGCGCCAGCAGCCAAGTTGGACGGAGGAACAATGAGCAGTTCTTC. Translating it yields CASSQVGRRNNEQFF.

This chain joins TRBV7-8 and TRBJ1-1, with TRBD1 as a possible D gene (5 bases). Trimming cost V 4 bases and J 1 base, with 16 bases left between them. This CDR3 comprises 16 residues. CDR1 and CDR2 from the germline V gene are SGHVS and FQNEAQ. CDR3: CASSSLNRQENTEAFF. CDR3 coding DNA: TGTGCCAGCAGCTCTCTCAACAGGCAAGAGAACACTGAAGCTTTCTTT.

The chain links TRBV10-3 to TRBJ1-1; the D gene is possibly TRBD1 (6 bases). V lost 6 bases to trimming and J lost 4 bases, with 18 bases between them. This CDR3 is 15 amino acids long. Per the germline V gene, CDR1 is ENHRY and CDR2 is SYGVKD. In nucleotides, the CDR3 is TGTGCCATCAGGGGACAAGGCGGCTTTGGCACTGAAGCTTTCTTT. Residues: CAIRGQGGFGTEAFF.

The chain uses TRBV25-1 and TRBJ1-3; weak D call: TRBD1 (6 bases). The length of the CDR3 is 16 residues. The V and J ends lost 5 bases and 3 bases respectively, with 17 bases between them. Germline V gene data show CDR1 as MGHDK and CDR2 as SYGVNS. CDR3 coding DNA: TGTGCCAGCAGTCAAAGGGGGGGGGTTGGTGGAAACACCATATATTTT. This translates into CASSQRGGVGGNTIYF. Drawing the rest from reference TRBV25-1 and TRBJ1-3, the complete variable domain is EADIYQTPRYLVIGTGKKITLECSQTMGHDKMYWYQQDPGMELHLIHYSYGVNSTEKGDLSSESTVSRIRTEHFPLTLESARPSHTSQYLCASSQRGGVGGNTIYFGEGSWLTVV.

This clone was seen a single time. The rearrangement joins TRBV6-5 to TRBJ2-2; D might be TRBD1 (5 bases). Trimming removed 3 bases from V and 2 bases from J, with 13 bases in between. The CDR3 consists of 16 residues. The germline V gene has CDR1 MNHEY and CDR2 SVGAGI. CDR3 loop: CASSYFRELNTGELFF. The CDR3 bases are TGTGCCAGCAGTTATTTCAGGGAACTCAACACCGGGGAGCTGTTTTTT.

The chain recombines TRBV18 with TRBJ2-3, with 14 bases matching TRBD2. CDR3 length: 16 amino acids. After removal of 4 bases from V and 4 bases from J, the junction contained 4 bases not matched to a gene. Germline lookup yields CDR1 KGHSH and CDR2 LQKENI. CDR3 sequence (DNA): TGTGCCAGCTCACTAGGGACTAGCGGGAGCCCAGATACGCAGTATTTT. It is translated as CASSLGTSGSPDTQYF.

The chain is built from TRBV5-1 and TRBJ2-3; D uncertain. V lost 0 bases to trimming and J lost 5 bases, with 13 bases between them. The CDR3 length is 15 residues. Per germline, CDR1 SGHRS and CDR2 YFSETQ. The DNA of the CDR3 is TGCGCCAGCAGCTTGGTGGCTCAGGTGGGAGATACGCAGTATTTT. Protein: CASSLVAQVGDTQYF.